These 5 T cell receptor beta chains originate from one sample sequenced in a study of early T cells in non-severe SARS-CoV-2 infection. TCRdb re-derived calls from the 5' RACE reads in MiXCR, one entry per CDR3 protein. The sample comprises 20,000 to 25,000 distinct CDR3 sequences, 4.5% to 5% of which are singletons, and approximately 15% rests with the top ten. The sequenced sample was whole blood. The receptors stem from an adult who was a healthcare worker with PCR-confirmed SARS-CoV-2 infection or an uninfected control (not recorded which).

This clonotype has a handful of counts. The CDR3 DNA reads TGTGCCAGCAGCCCCCTCGGACAGGCCCATCAGCCCCAGCATTTT. Translating gives CASSPLGQAHQPQHF. This chain uses TRBV6-2 or TRBV6-3 with TRBJ1-5; 7 nucleotides align to TRBD1. This CDR3 is 15 amino acids long. Germline CDR1 and CDR2: MNHEY and SVGEGT. J lost 5 bases, V lost 6 bases, and 10 bases had no gene match.

This clonotype has at least ten counts. J is TRBJ2-7 and V is TRBV5-1, with D possibly matching TRBD2 (5 bases). V lost 2 bases, J lost 6 bases, and 18 bases lay in between. Per the germline V gene, CDR1 is SGHRS and CDR2 is YFSETQ. This CDR3 has 15 residues. The CDR3, as DNA: TGCGCCAGCAGCTTTAGTCGGCAAGGAGGATCCGAGCAGTACTTC. Residues: CASSFSRQGGSEQYF.

This clonotype was found many times. This chain uses TRBV12-3 or TRBV12-4 with TRBJ1-1, with D possibly matching TRBD1 (5 bases). The ends were cut back, 1 base at V and 1 base at J, with 13 bases in the middle. This CDR3 has 16 amino acids. Here the CDR3 DNA reads TGTGCCAGCAGTTTAGAAATTGGGGCAGGGAACACTGAAGCTTTCTTT. Protein: CASSLEIGAGNTEAFF.

In DNA, the CDR3 is TGTGCCAGCTCTTCCAAGGTGAACACTGAAGCTTTCTTT. As protein: CASSSKVNTEAFF. The rearrangement uses TRBV18 and TRBJ1-1, with D unresolved. The V gene's germline CDR1 is KGHSH and CDR2 LQKENI. V was clipped by 6 bases and J by 0 bases, with 8 bases between them. CDR3 size: 13 residues.

The V call is TRBV2, the J call TRBJ1-6; D uncertain. The V gene's germline CDR1 is SNHLY and CDR2 FYNNEI. Trimming took off 0 bases at V and 7 bases at J, with 7 bases between the two ends. This CDR3 has 14 residues. For the CDR3, the DNA is TGTGCCAGCAGTGAAGCGATGGACAATTCACCCCTCCACTTT. It codes for CASSEAMDNSPLHF.